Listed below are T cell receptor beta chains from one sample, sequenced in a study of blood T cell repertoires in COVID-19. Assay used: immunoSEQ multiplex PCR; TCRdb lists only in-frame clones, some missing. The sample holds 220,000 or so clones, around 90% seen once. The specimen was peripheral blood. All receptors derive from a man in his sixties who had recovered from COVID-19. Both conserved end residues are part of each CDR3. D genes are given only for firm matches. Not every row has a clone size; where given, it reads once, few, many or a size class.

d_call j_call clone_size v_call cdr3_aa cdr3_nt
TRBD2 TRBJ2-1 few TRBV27 CASSARWPSGSAYNEQFF TGTGCCAGCAGTGCCCGCTGGCCTAGCGGGAGTGCCTACAATGAGCAGTTCTTC
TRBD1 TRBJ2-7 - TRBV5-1 CASSLGDSSYEQYF TGCGCCAGCAGCTTGGGGGACAGCTCCTACGAGCAGTACTTC
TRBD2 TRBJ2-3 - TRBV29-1 CSVATSGRAFAPDTQYF TGCAGCGTGGCGACTAGCGGGAGGGCCTTCGCCCCAGATACGCAGTATTTT
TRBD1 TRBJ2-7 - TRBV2 CASSDGTGSSYEQYF TGTGCCAGCAGTGATGGGACAGGTTCTTCCTACGAGCAGTACTTC
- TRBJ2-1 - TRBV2 CASSTEYYNEQFF TGTGCCAGCTCGACAGAATACTACAATGAGCAGTTCTTC
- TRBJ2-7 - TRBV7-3 CASSPLGGGNRYEQYF TGTGCCAGCAGCCCACTGGGTGGCGGGAACCGCTACGAGCAGTACTTC
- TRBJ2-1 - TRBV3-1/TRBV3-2 CASSPQGTREDEQFF TGTGCCAGCAGCCCTCAGGGAACCAGGGAGGATGAGCAGTTCTTC
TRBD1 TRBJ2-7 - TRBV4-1 CASSQVTGSYGEQYF TGCGCCAGCAGCCAAGTGACAGGGTCCTATGGGGAGCAGTACTTC
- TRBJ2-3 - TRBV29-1 CSWEVGTDTQYF TGCAGCTGGGAGGTTGGCACAGATACGCAGTATTTT
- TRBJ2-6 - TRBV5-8 CASSHILEPLSNSGANVLTF TGTGCCAGCAGCCATATATTGGAGCCCCTTTCTAATTCTGGGGCCAACGTCCTGACTTTC
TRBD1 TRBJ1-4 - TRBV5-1 CASSATGAVEKLFF TGCGCCAGCAGCGCGACAGGGGCGGTCGAAAAACTGTTTTTT
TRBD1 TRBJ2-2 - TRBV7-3 CASSDKTGGKAGELFF TGTGCCAGCAGCGACAAGACAGGGGGCAAAGCCGGGGAGCTGTTTTTT
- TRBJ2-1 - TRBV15 CATSRVERSSYNEQFF TGTGCCACCAGCAGAGTAGAGCGGAGCTCCTACAATGAGCAGTTCTTC
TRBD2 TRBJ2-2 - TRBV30 CASTGTSGNANTGELFF TGTGCCTCCACCGGGACTAGCGGGAACGCGAACACCGGGGAGCTGTTTTTT
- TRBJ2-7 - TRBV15 CATSRESGYEQYF TGTGCCACCAGCAGGGAATCAGGGTACGAGCAGTACTTC
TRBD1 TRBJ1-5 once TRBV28 CASRPSRAGGYSNQPQHF TGTGCCAGCCGCCCTTCTCGGGCAGGGGGCTATAGCAATCAGCCCCAGCATTTT
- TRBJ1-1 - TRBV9 CASSIGQANTEAFF TGTGCCAGCAGCATCGGACAAGCGAACACTGAAGCTTTCTTT
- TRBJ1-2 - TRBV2 CASSGGDYGYTF TGTGCCAGCAGCGGGGGAGACTATGGCTACACCTTC
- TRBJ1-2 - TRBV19 CASTPPGGYANTF TGTGCCAGTACCCCCCCGGGTGGCTATGCTAACACCTTC
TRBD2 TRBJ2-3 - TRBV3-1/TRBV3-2 CASSHRLAGDTQYF TGTGCCAGCAGCCATAGACTAGCGGGAGATACGCAGTATTTT
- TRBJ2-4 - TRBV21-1 CASSKTVTTLAKNIQYF TGTGCCAGCAGCAAAACCGTTACTACATTAGCCAAAAACATTCAGTACTTC
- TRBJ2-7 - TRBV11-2 CASSHRWEAYEQYF TGTGCCAGCAGCCATCGATGGGAGGCCTACGAGCAGTACTTC
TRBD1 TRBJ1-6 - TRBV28 CASRPRGQGARVISPLHF TGTGCCAGCAGACCAAGGGGACAGGGGGCGCGGGTCATATCACCCCTCCACTTT
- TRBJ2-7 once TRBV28 CATLGGLTYEQYF TGTGCCACCCTTGGAGGGCTTACCTACGAGCAGTACTTC
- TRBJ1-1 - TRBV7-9 CASSSPAGKLNTEAFF TGTGCCAGCAGCTCACCGGCAGGCAAATTGAACACTGAAGCTTTCTTT
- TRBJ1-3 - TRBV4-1 CASRESFGNTIYF TGCGCCAGCAGGGAGTCTTTCGGAAACACCATATATTTT
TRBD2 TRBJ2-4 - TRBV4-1 CASSQGVREGPKNIQYF TGCGCCAGCAGCCAAGGGGTGCGGGAGGGCCCCAAAAACATTCAGTACTTC
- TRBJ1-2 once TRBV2 CASSEALGADGYTF TGTGCCAGCAGTGAAGCGCTAGGGGCAGATGGCTACACCTTC
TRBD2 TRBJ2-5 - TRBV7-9 CASSPGLPMGETQYF TGTGCCAGCAGCCCGGGACTACCCATGGGGGAGACCCAGTACTTC
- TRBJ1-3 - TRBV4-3 CASSQLTGNSGNTIYF TGCGCCAGCAGCCAACTTACAGGGAACTCTGGAAACACCATATATTTT
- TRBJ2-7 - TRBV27 CASSPTRGAYEQYF TGTGCCAGCAGTCCTACCCGGGGAGCCTACGAGCAGTACTTC
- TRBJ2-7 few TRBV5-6 CASSPTPASYEQYF TGTGCCAGCAGCCCTACCCCTGCCTCCTACGAGCAGTACTTC
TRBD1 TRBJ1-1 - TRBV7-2 CASSQLGQPNTEAFF TGTGCCAGCAGCCAGTTGGGACAGCCGAACACTGAAGCTTTCTTT
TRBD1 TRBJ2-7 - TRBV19 CASSLRSQGPYYEQYF TGTGCCAGTAGTCTCCGCTCACAGGGGCCTTATTACGAGCAGTACTTC
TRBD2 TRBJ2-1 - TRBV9 CASSVISGGAYNEQFF TGTGCCAGCAGCGTAATAAGTGGGGGGGCCTACAATGAGCAGTTCTTC
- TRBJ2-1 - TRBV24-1 CATSDSYEQFF TGTGCCACCAGCGACAGTTATGAGCAGTTCTTC
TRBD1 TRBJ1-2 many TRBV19 CASSIIGTGGVGYTF TGTGCCAGTAGTATAATTGGGACAGGGGGAGTTGGCTACACCTTC
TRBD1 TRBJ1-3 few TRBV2 CASSERGQRGTIYF TGTGCCAGCAGTGAAAGGGGACAGAGGGGCACCATATATTTT
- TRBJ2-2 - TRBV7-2 CASSTGTSNTGELFF TGTGCCAGCAGTACCGGGACTTCGAACACCGGGGAGCTGTTTTTT
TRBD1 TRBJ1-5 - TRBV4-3 CASSQDGGQGIIPQHF TGCGCCAGCAGCCAAGATGGAGGACAGGGGATCATACCCCAGCATTTT
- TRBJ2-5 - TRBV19 CASSIRGFQETQYF TGTGCCAGTAGTATAAGAGGGTTCCAAGAGACCCAGTACTTC